This entry features one TCR beta chain sequence. Its antigen remains unidentified. One junction end disagrees with the germline gene, perhaps due to a read error. The data derive from a study of T cell responses to AZD1222 COVID-19 vaccine. Findings of the study overall: Donors, mostly white British, included more females; clonal diversity was possibly underestimated. Baseline seropositivity characterized only a handful of AZD1222 recipients. Targeting of unmutated variant regions was reportedly seen in nearly half of spike-specific TCRs. CD4 TCRs associated with vaccination spanned spike, dominating at 160-218 and 743-854.

Libraries were prepared by immunoSEQ multiplex PCR; TCRdb keeps only in-frame clonotypes and omits some of them. The table lists around 100,000 clones, about 85% of them singletons. Germline loops: CDR1 DFQATT, CDR2 SNEGSKA (reference sequence). The CDR3 has 11 amino acids. The sample in question was peripheral blood, obtained on day 0 of AZD1222 vaccination. The clonotype comes from an adult in good health. This sequence joins TRBV20-1 and TRBJ2-1; 8 bases line up with TRBD2. CDR3 DNA: TGCAGTGCCTCAAAACTAGCGGAGGCGGTCTTC. This codes for CSASKLAEAVF.